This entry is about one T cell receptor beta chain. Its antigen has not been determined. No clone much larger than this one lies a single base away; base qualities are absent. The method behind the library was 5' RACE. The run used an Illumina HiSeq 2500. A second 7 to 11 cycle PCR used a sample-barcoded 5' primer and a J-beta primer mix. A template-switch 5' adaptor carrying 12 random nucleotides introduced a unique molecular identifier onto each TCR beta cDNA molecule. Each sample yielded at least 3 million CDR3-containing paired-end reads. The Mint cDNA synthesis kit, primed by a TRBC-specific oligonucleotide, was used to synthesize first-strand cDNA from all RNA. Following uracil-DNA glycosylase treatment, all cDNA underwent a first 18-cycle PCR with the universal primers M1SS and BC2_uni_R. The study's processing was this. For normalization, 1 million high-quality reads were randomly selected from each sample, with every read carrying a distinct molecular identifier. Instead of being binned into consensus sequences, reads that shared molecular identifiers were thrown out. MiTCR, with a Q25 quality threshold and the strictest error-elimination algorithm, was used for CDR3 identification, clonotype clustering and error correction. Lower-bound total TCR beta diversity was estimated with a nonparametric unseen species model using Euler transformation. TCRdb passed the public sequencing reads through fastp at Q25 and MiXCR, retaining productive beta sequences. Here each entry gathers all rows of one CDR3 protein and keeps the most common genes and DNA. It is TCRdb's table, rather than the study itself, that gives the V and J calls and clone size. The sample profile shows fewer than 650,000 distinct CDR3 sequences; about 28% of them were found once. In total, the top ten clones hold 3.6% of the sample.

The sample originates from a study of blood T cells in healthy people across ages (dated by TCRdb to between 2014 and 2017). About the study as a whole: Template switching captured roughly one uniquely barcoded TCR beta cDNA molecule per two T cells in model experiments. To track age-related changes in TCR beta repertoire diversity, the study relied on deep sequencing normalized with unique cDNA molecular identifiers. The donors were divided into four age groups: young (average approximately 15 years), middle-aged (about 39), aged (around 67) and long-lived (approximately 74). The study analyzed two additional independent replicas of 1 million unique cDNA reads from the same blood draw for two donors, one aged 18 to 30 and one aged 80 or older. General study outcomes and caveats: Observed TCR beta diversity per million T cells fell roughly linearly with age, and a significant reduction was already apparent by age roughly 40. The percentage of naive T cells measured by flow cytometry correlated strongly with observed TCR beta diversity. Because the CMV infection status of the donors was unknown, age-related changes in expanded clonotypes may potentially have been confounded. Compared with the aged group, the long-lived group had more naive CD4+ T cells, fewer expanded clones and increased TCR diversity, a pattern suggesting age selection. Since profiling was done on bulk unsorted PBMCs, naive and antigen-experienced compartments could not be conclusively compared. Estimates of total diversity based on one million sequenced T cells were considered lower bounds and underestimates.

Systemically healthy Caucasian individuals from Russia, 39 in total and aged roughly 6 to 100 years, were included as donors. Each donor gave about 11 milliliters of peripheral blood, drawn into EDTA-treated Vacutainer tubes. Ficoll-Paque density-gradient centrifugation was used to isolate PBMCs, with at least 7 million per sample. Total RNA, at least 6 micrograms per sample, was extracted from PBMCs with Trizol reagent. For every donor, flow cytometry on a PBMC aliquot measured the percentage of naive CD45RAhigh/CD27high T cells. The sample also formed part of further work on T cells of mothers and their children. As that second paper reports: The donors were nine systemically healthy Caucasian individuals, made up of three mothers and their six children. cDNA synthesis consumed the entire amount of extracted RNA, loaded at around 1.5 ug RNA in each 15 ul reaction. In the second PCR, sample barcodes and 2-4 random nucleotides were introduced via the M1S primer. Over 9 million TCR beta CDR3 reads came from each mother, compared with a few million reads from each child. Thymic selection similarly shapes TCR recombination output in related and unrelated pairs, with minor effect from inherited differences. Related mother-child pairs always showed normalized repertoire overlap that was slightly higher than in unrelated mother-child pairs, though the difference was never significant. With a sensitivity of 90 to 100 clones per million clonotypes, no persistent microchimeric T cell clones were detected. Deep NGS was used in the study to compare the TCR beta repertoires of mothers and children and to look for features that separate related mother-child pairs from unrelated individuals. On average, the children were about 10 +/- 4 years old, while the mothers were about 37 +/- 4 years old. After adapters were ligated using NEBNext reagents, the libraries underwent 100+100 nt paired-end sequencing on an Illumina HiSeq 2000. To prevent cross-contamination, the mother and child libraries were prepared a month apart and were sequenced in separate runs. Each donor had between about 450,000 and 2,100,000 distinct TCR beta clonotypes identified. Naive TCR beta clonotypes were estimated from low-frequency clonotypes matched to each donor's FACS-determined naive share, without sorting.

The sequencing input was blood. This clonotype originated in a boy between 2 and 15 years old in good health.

The bases read TGTGCCAGCAGTTTAATGGGACTTGGCCAAGAGACCCAGTACTTC. This translates into CASSLMGLGQETQYF. Rearrangement joined TRBV6-1 to TRBJ2-1, and the D gene may be TRBD2, 6 bases matching. The DNA end is more similar to TRBJ2-5, so the J call may be wrong. CDR1 and CDR2 (MNHNS, SASEGT) derive from the germline V gene. Its CDR3 holds 15 amino acids, cysteine through phenylalanine. Just CDR3 DNA is preserved here, 45 bases in frame from base 1.